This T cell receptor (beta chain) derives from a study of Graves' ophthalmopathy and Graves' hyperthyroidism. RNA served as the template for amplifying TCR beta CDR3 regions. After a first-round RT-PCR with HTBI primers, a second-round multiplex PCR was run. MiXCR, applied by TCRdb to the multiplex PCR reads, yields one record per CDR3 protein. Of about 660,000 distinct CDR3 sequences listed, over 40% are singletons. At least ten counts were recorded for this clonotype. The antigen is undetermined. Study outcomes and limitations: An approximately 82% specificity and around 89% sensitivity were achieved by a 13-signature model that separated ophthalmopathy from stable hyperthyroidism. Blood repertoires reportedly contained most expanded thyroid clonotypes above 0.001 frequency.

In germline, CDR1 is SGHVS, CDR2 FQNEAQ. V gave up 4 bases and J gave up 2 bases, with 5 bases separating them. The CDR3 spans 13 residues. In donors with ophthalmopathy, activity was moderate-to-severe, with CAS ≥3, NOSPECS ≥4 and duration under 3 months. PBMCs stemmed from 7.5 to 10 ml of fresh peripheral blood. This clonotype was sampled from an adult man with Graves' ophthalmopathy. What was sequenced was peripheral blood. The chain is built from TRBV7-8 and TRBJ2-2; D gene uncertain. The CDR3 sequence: CASSSVNTGELFF. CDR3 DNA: TGTGCCAGCAGCTCCGTTAACACCGGGGAGCTGTTTTTT.